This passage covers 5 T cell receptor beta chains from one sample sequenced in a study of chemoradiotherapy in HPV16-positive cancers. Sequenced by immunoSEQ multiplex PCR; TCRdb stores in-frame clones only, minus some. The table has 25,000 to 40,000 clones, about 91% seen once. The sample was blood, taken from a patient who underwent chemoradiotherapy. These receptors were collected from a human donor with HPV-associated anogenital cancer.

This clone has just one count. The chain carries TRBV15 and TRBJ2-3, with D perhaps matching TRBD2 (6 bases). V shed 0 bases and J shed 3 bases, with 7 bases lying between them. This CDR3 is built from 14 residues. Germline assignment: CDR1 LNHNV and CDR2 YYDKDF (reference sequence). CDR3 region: CATSRDRGTDTQYF. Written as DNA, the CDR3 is TGTGCCACCAGCAGAGATCGGGGGACAGATACGCAGTATTTT.

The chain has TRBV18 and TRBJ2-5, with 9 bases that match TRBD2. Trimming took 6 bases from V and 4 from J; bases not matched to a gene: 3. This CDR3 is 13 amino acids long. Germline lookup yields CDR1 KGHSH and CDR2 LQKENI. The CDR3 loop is CASSAGGGETQYF. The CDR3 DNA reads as TGTGCCAGCTCCGCGGGAGGGGGAGAGACCCAGTACTTC.

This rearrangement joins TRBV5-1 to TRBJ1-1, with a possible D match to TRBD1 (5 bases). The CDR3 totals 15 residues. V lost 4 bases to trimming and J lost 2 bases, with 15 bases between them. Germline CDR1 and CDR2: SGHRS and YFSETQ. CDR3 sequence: CASSPSGTANTEAFF. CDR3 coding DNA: TGCGCCAGCAGCCCCTCCGGGACGGCAAACACTGAAGCTTTCTTT.

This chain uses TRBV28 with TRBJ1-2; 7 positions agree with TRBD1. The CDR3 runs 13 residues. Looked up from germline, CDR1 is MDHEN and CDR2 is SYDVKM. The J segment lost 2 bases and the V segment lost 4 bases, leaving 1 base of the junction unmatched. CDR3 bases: TGTGCCAGCAGTTGGGGACAGAACTATGGCTACACCTTC. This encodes CASSWGQNYGYTF.

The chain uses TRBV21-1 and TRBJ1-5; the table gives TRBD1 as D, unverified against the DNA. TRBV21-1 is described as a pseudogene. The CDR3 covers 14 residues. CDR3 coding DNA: TGTGCCAGCAGGCCCAGGGGGCTAAATCAGCCCCAGCATTTT. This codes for CASRPRGLNQPQHF.